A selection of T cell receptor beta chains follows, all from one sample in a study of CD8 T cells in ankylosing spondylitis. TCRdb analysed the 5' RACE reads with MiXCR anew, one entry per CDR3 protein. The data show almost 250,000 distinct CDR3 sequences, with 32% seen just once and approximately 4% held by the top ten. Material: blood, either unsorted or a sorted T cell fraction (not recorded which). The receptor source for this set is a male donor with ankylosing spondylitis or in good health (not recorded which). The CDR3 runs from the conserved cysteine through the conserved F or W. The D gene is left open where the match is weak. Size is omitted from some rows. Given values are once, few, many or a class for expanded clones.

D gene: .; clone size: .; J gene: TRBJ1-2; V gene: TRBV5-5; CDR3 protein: CASSFPGIDYGYTF; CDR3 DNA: TGTGCCAGCAGTTTTCCGGGGATTGACTATGGCTACACCTTC
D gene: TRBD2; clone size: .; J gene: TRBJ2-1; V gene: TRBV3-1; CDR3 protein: CASSHPTGWAGVNEQFF; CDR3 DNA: TGTGCCAGCAGCCATCCTACCGGGTGGGCGGGGGTAAATGAGCAGTTCTTC
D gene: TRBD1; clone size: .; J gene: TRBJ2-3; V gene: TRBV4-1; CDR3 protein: CASSHLRDRGREDTQYF; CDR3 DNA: TGCGCCAGCAGCCACTTAAGGGACAGGGGGCGCGAGGATACGCAGTATTTT
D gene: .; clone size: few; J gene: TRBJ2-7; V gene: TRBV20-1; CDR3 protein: CSASPDIYEQYF; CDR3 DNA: TGCAGTGCGAGTCCGGACATCTACGAGCAGTACTTC
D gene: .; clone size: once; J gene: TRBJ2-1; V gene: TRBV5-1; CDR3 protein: CASSLQGRGSYNEQFF; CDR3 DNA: TGCGCCAGCAGCTTGCAGGGCCGGGGCTCCTACAATGAGCAGTTCTTC
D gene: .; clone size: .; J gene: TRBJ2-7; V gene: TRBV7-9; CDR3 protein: CASSNTGGAEQYF; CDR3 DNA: TGTGCCAGCAGCAACACGGGGGGCGCGGAGCAGTACTTC
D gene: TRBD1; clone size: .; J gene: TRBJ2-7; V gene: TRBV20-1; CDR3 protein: CSALGLTGTVREQYF; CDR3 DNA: TGCAGTGCGCTGGGCCTCACAGGGACAGTGCGTGAGCAGTACTTC
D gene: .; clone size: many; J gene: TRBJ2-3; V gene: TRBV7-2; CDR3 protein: CASSRSLSPTDTQYF; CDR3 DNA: TGTGCCAGCAGCAGAAGCCTGAGTCCGACAGATACGCAGTATTTT
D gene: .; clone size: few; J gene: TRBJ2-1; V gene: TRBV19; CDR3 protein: CASNQGGSYNEQFF; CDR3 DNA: TGTGCCAGCAACCAGGGAGGCTCCTACAATGAGCAGTTCTTC
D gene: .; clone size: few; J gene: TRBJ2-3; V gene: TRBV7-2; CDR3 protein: CASSFPLGSTDTQYF; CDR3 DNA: TGTGCCAGCAGCTTCCCCCTCGGGAGCACAGATACGCAGTATTTT